The TCR beta chain under discussion was sequenced for a study of blood T cell repertoires in COVID-19. The overall study: PBMCs, B-cell-depleted T cells, or T cells were the source of the cDNA or gDNA that made up the material.

Authors' processing steps: From reference gene primer amplification, estimates of nucleated cell counts were derived. Generated by immunoSEQ multiplex PCR, the TCRdb table keeps only in-frame clones and is missing some. That table is the source of V, J and clone size, and D and trimming were worked out from the DNA. The sample shows some 200,000 clones, around four fifths of them seen only once. Germline V gives CDR1 KGHSH, CDR2 LQKENI. The trim removed 11 bases at V and 4 bases at J, leaving 11 bases unmatched. The CDR3 is 14 residues long. Material: peripheral blood. This TCR was recovered from a woman in her sixties or seventies who had recovered from COVID-19. J is TRBJ2-7 and V is TRBV18, with TRBD2 identical over 10 bases. The CDR3 loop is CASGELAGNYEQYF. The CDR3 bases are TGTGCCTCAGGCGAACTAGCGGGGAATTACGAGCAGTACTTC.